This T cell receptor beta chain was recorded in a study of early T cells in non-severe SARS-CoV-2 infection (dated by TCRdb to the early 2020s). Concerning the study at large: Bulk RNA from unsorted whole blood was used for TCR sequencing, so alpha and beta chains could not be paired. Study-level results and caveats: VDJdb matching was skewed toward anti-spike CD8 responses and likely underestimated virus-specific expansions by missing private and CD4 specificities.

Libraries were constructed by 5' RACE. Sequencing took place on a NextSeq 500. To correct for sequencing error and PCR bias, the TCR library protocol tagged individual cDNA molecules with unique molecular identifiers. Both TCR alpha and beta chains were sequenced, and tight co-correlation was observed between alpha and beta sequence abundances in each sample. Under the source paper's analysis protocol: V gene, J gene and CDR3 annotation of TCR sequences was performed with Decombinator V4. Expanded TCRs were defined as changing significantly between any two time points under a Poisson model with p below 0.0001. TCR abundances were normalised to the total number of TCRs sequenced per sample and were expressed as counts per million. MAIT TCRs were defined by TRAV1-2 paired with TRAJ12, TRAJ20 or TRAJ33, and iNKT TCRs by TRAV10 paired with TRAJ18. VDJdb, accessed on 1 November 2021, was searched for TCRs annotated for CMV, EBV and SARS-CoV-2, and TCRs annotated for more than one antigen were excluded. Clones were called with MiXCR by TCRdb after fastp trimmed the public reads at Q25, and only in-frame beta chains were retained. Under each unique CDR3 protein, matching rows form one entry showing the most common genes and DNA. TCRdb, not the authors, supplied the V and J calls. This sample has some 53,000 distinct CDR3 sequences in its table, and around 8% of those were observed once. Jointly, the top ten make up approximately 9.8% of the sample.

V is cut back by 6 bases and J by 3 bases, with 5 bases in the junction unmatched. The CDR3 starts with the cysteine, ends with the phenylalanine, and has 13 residues. Just the 39-base CDR3 DNA is kept, in frame starting at base 1. Per the germline V gene (reference sequence), MNHNY is the CDR1 and SVGAGI is the CDR2. Worth noting for this clonotype: Its antigen remains unidentified. There are no base qualities to consult, and no much larger clone falls within one base.

A case-control design nested within a healthcare worker cohort in London, UK, was used, with weekly nasopharyngeal swab PCR tests and blood sampling performed. Between 23 and 31 March 2020, the week of the UK lockdown, healthcare workers were enrolled and then followed up weekly for as long as 16 weeks. This clonotype was obtained from an adult who was a healthcare worker with PCR-confirmed SARS-CoV-2 infection or an uninfected control (not recorded which). This chain is built from TRBV6-6 and TRBJ2-7; 7 bases in the middle match TRBD2. Sequenced material: whole blood. The DNA is TGTGCCAGCAGCTCACCGGGGGGCTACGAGCAGTACTTC. This codes for CASSSPGGYEQYF.